This record covers a single T cell receptor beta chain. Its antigen has not been determined. Base quality data are lacking; no much larger clone is found one base away. In this study, sorted CD4+ and CD8+ T cells from the blood of healthy subjects and of severe aplastic anemia patients had their TCR repertoires deep-sequenced. Ficoll-Paque density gradient centrifugation was used to isolate peripheral blood mononuclear cells. Before DNA was extracted, CD4+ and CD8+ T cells were sorted using either FACS or magnetic beads. The data stem from a study of CD8+CD57+ T cells in acquired aplastic anemia (dated by TCRdb to the late 2010s). Regarding the research as a whole: Extracted DNA from sorted CD4+ and CD8+ cells averaged 3.2 ug, ranging from roughly 0.19 to 27.4 ug. Mean read counts for healthy donor samples were some 10 million for CD4+ cells and under 14 million for CD8+ cells. What the research found in general, with its limitations: Around 31 CD8+ CDR3 sequences were shared between patients and controls but appeared highly expressed in patients and within their immunodominant clones. CD8+ Simpson's diversity did not differ significantly between patients and healthy controls (P=0.060).

Profiling of TCR beta VDJ combinations and CDR3 sequences used genomic DNA as the template. TCR repertoire sequencing was run on an Illumina HiSeq 2000. As for the original processing: TRBV/TRBJ rearrangement plots, CDR3 size and DJ length profiles, and Simpson's diversity index were used to evaluate the repertoires. The most abundant DNA sequence in the deep sequencing data was taken as the immunodominant clone. CDR3 amino acid sequences were checked for sharing between subjects and were compared against published repertoires and the VDJdb database. TCRdb passed the public sequencing reads through fastp at Q25 and MiXCR, retaining productive beta sequences. For every CDR3 protein sequence, its rows merge into one entry that carries the most common genes and DNA. TCRdb, not the original authors, processed these V and J calls. This sample lists about 110,000 distinct CDR3 sequences; roughly 50% were detected once. The ten largest account for 25% to 35% of the sample.

The germline V end is reduced by 6 bases and the J end by 2 bases; junction bases left unmatched: 26. As encoded in the germline V gene, CDR1 is MGHDK while CDR2 is SYGVNS. From its cysteine to its phenylalanine, the CDR3 spans 21 amino acids. Only the CDR3 DNA stays, 63 bases, in frame from base 1. This chain is built from TRBV25-1 and TRBJ1-2; 8 of the junction bases match TRBD1. The specimen sequenced was sorted CD4+, CD8+, or CD8+CD57+ T cells (not recorded which) from PBMCs. This sequence originates from a human donor in good health, serving as a control. The bases are TGTGCCAGCAGCGTAGGCGGGCCAGGGGGCGCCTTACCTGGGGCCAACTATGGCTACACCTTC. Its translation is CASSVGGPGGALPGANYGYTF.